This T cell receptor (beta chain) was profiled in a study of blood T cell repertoires in COVID-19. Overall study: Both acute and convalescent COVID-19 samples were obtained from the United States, Italy and Spain. T cells, B-cell-depleted T cells, or PBMCs supplied cDNA or gDNA.

Original methodology: It was from reference gene primer amplification that nucleated cell counts were estimated. Profiling relied on immunoSEQ multiplex PCR, and the TCRdb table lists in-frame clones only, not all of them. From that table come the V and J calls and clone size; the DNA was used to work out D and trimming. The sample has some 150,000 clones, 85% to 90% seen once. Material for sequencing was peripheral blood. The receptor was derived from a man aged 60 to 75 with active or convalescent COVID-19.

The CDR3 DNA reads TGTGCCAGTAGTAGCGACCCCGTACGGGGAGGAAACACCATATATTTT. It yields the protein CASSSDPVRGGNTIYF. This rearrangement joins TRBV19 to TRBJ1-3; D unresolved. The CDR3 is 16 residues long. V gave up 4 bases and J gave up 4 bases, with 17 bases separating them. Germline-derived CDR1 and CDR2 are LNHDA and SQIVND (reference sequence).